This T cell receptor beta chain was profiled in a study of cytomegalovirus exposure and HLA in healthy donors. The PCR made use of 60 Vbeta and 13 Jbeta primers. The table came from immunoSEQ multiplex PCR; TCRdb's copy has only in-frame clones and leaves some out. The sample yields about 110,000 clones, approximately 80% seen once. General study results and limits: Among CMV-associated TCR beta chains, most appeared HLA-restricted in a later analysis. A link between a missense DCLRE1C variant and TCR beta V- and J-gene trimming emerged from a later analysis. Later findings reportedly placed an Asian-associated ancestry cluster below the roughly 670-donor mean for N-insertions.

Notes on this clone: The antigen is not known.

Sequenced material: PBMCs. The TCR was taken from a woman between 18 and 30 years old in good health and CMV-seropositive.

The CDR3 loop is CASSVQRGRGLDEQFF. DNA for the CDR3: TGTGCCAGCAGCGTACAACGGGGCAGGGGGTTGGATGAGCAGTTCTTC. J is TRBJ2-1 and V is TRBV9; 7 nucleotides agree with TRBD1. CDR1 SGDLS and CDR2 YYNGEE come from the germline V gene. CDR3 length equals 16 residues. V lost 1 base, J lost 8 bases, and 12 bases stayed unmatched.